This T cell receptor beta chain is from a study of blood T cell repertoires in COVID-19. Method: immunoSEQ multiplex PCR; TCRdb's copy keeps in-frame clones and lacks some. The sample consists of roughly 180,000 clones, about 83% of them appearing once. Germline CDR1 is SGHRS and CDR2 is YFSETQ. The CDR3 spans 15 residues. J was trimmed by 0 bases and V by 4 bases; bases with no gene match: 7. This sequence joins TRBV5-1 and TRBJ2-7; 7 bases line up with TRBD1. The sequencing input was PBMCs or T cells enriched from blood (not recorded which). The receptor was derived from a woman between 25 and 40 years old who had recovered from COVID-19. CDR3 region: CASSSGQALSYEQYF. CDR3 nucleotides: TGCGCCAGCAGCAGCGGACAGGCCCTCTCCTACGAGCAGTACTTC.